This entry features one T cell receptor (beta chain) sequence. This sample stems from a study of blood T cell repertoires in COVID-19. Study details: In each case, the material was cDNA or gDNA derived from T cells, B-cell-depleted T cells, or PBMCs.

Methods used by the authors: From reference gene primer amplification, estimates of nucleated cell counts were derived. Sequencing was performed with immunoSEQ multiplex PCR; in TCRdb, only in-frame clones are kept and a portion is missing. The V and J calls and clone size were taken over from that table, and D and trimming were inferred from the DNA. This sample has 150,000 to 200,000 clones, with more than 70% found just once. Germline CDR1 is MNHEY and CDR2 is SVGEGT. The CDR3 runs 15 residues. V gave up 0 bases and J gave up 2 bases, with 10 bases separating them. This chain links TRBV6-2 or TRBV6-3 with TRBJ1-1, with unresolved D. This clonotype was sampled from a man aged 35-49 years with active or convalescent COVID-19. The sample was peripheral blood. The CDR3: CASSYSLRSNTEAFF. As DNA, the CDR3 is TGTGCCAGCAGTTACTCTTTGCGATCCAACACTGAAGCTTTCTTT.